Each of the 23 T cell receptor beta chains below was sequenced from the same sample in a study of T cell repertoires in cytomegalovirus infection. These TCRs are of unknown antigen specificity. In TCRdb, the reads were re-called with MiXCR into one record per CDR3 protein. This repertoire shows roughly 920,000 distinct CDR3 sequences, less than 40% found once; its top ten account for around 15%. Specimen: cultured CD8+ T cells from PBMCs, collected from culture after CMV antigen stimulation. These receptors all stem from a human donor in good health (CMV status not recorded). Some clones in this sample may be carry-over from other donors' samples.

This clonotype was picked up a small number of times. The chain has TRBV5-6 and TRBJ2-1; D possibly corresponds to TRBD1 (6 bases). This CDR3 spans 12 amino acids. The V and J ends lost 5 bases and 6 bases respectively, with 9 bases between them. CDR1 and CDR2 (germline): SGHDT, YYEEEE. The CDR3 spells CASRDSFNEQFF. The CDR3 DNA sequence: TGTGCCAGCAGGGACAGTTTCAATGAGCAGTTCTTC.

The rearrangement joins TRBV2 to TRBJ2-3; D call uncertain. Germline CDR1 SNHLY, CDR2 FYNNEI. This CDR3 comprises 13 residues. Trimming stripped 3 bases from V and 2 bases from J, with 6 bases between. The CDR3 DNA follows: TGTGCCAGCAGTGACCCCCACACAGATACGCAGTATTTT. Translated: CASSDPHTDTQYF.

This chain links TRBV6-6 with TRBJ1-4; D is unclear. There are 13 residues in the CDR3. Germline assignment: CDR1 MNHNY and CDR2 SVGAGI (reference sequence). Deletions cut 1 base from V and 5 bases from J, with 5 bases between. The CDR3 DNA follows: TGTGCCAGCAGTTACTTGAAGAATGAAAAACTGTTTTTT. Amino acids: CASSYLKNEKLFF.

This chain connects TRBV25-1 to TRBJ1-1; D is unresolved. The CDR3 has 13 residues. V lost 2 bases and J lost 3, with 7 bases in between. The germline gives CDR1 MGHDK, CDR2 SYGVNS. The CDR3 region has the DNA TGTGCCAGCAGTGAAGGAGAACACACTGAAGCTTTCTTT. Translating gives CASSEGEHTEAFF.

This clonotype was picked up a small number of times. V and J are TRBV19 and TRBJ2-1; possibly TRBD1 or TRBD2 for D (5 bases each). The ends were cut back, 6 bases at V and 0 bases at J, with 12 bases in the middle. This CDR3 has 15 residues. CDR1 and CDR2 (germline): LNHDA, SQIVND (reference sequence). The CDR3 region is CASSSGTPSYNEQFF. For the CDR3, the DNA is TGTGCCAGTAGCTCCGGGACCCCCTCCTACAATGAGCAGTTCTTC.

The rearrangement joins TRBV28 to TRBJ2-3; D gene ambiguous. Trimming pared 4 bases from V and 12 bases from J, leaving 17 bases between. Germline V gene data show CDR1 as MDHEN and CDR2 as SYDVKM. CDR3 length equals 13 residues. The CDR3 spells CASSWVEVGSQYF. CDR3 DNA: TGTGCCAGCAGTTGGGTAGAGGTAGGCTCACAGTATTTT.

This clonotype has more than one count but fewer than ten. The gene calls are TRBV29-1 and TRBJ2-7; D might be TRBD1 (5 bases). Deletions cut 0 bases from V and 6 bases from J, with 6 bases between. This CDR3 comprises 11 residues. The germline CDR1 and CDR2 sequences are SQVTM and ANQGSEA. Written as DNA, the CDR3 is TGCAGCGTTGAAGATCAGGGCGAGCAGTACGTC. It yields the protein CSVEDQGEQYV.

V gene TRBV6-1 combines with J gene TRBJ2-3, with no clear D. Trimming took off 5 bases at V and 6 bases at J, with 21 bases between the two ends. Germline values: CDR1 MNHNS, CDR2 SASEGT. The CDR3 is 16 residues long. Here the CDR3 DNA reads TGTGCCAGCAGTTCCATCACGGACCCCGCCCGCGATACGCAGTATTTT. Protein product: CASSSITDPARDTQYF.

This clonotype occurred a few times. V usage is TRBV6-2 or TRBV6-3 and J usage is TRBJ2-2; unclear D gene. Trimming removed 4 bases from V and 4 bases from J, with 13 bases in between. This CDR3 region has 15 residues. Germline loops: CDR1 MNHEY, CDR2 SVGEGT. Written as DNA, the CDR3 is TGTGCCAGCAGTTCCGGCCTCGAGAGCACCGGGGAGCTGTTTTTT. Translating gives CASSSGLESTGELFF.

The rearrangement joins TRBV6-1 to TRBJ1-1, with D maybe TRBD1 (5 bases). The CDR3 contains 14 residues. V lost 8 bases to trimming and J lost 4 bases, with 17 bases between them. Germline V gene sequence: CDR1 MNHNS, CDR2 SASEGT. CDR3 DNA: TGTGCCAGCTCCAATGGGGGGGTTCCCACTGAAGCTTTCTTT. It translates to CASSNGGVPTEAFF.

This chain joins TRBV20-1 and TRBJ2-1; D not certain. The CDR3 runs 18 residues. The germline V gene has CDR1 DFQATT and CDR2 SNEGSKA (reference sequence). V dropped 0 bases and J dropped 0 bases, with 18 bases sitting between them. The CDR3 DNA reads TGCAGTGCTAGAGATAGTAGCAGGACGCCACACTCCTACAATGAGCAGTTCTTC. Protein sequence: CSARDSSRTPHSYNEQFF.

This sequence joins TRBV6-1 and TRBJ2-1; D might be TRBD2 (6 bases). This CDR3 is 17 amino acids long. Trimming cost V 10 bases and J 3 bases, with 25 bases left between them. The germline V gene has CDR1 MNHNS and CDR2 SASEGT. This CDR3 reads CATQDIHRGSLYNEQFF. CDR3 coding DNA: TGTGCCACCCAGGACATACACCGGGGGTCCCTCTACAATGAGCAGTTCTTC.

Notes on this clonotype: At one end the junction does not follow the germline gene, possibly because of a read error. This chain connects TRBV7-7 to TRBJ2-2; TRBD1 agrees at 7 bases. CDR3 length: 14 amino acids. Germline lookup yields CDR1 SSHAT and CDR2 FNYEAQ (reference sequence). CDR3 sequence (DNA): TGTGCTAGCAGCTTAAGGGGGCCGGCCGGGGAGCTGTTTTTT. Encoded protein: CASSLRGPAGELFF.

CDR3 region: CASSISISNQPQHF. CDR3 DNA: TGTGCCAGTAGTATTAGTATAAGCAATCAGCCCCAGCATTTT. This chain uses TRBV19 with TRBJ1-5; no clear D gene. V was clipped by 3 bases and J by 1 base, with 7 bases between them. The CDR3 loop spans 14 amino acids. Germline V lookup: CDR1 LNHDA, CDR2 SQIVND (reference sequence).

This clonotype was detected a few times. This chain joins TRBV7-9 and TRBJ2-1; D is unclear. CDR1 and CDR2 from the germline V gene are SEHNR and FQNEAQ (reference sequence). V lost 3 bases and J 3 bases, leaving 12 bases between the germline ends. CDR3 length equals 15 residues. CDR3 DNA sequence: TGTGCCAGCAGCTTCCAGTCCCGGATCTACAATGAGCAGTTCTTC. The encoded protein is CASSFQSRIYNEQFF.

The V and J genes are TRBV5-8 and TRBJ2-1, with D perhaps TRBD2 (6 bases). CDR3 length equals 17 residues. The V gene lost 4 bases and the J gene lost 3 bases, with 20 bases spanning the gap. Germline loops: CDR1 SGHTS, CDR2 YDEGEE. CDR3 region: CASSERRRGPIYNEQFF. In nucleotides, the CDR3 is TGTGCCAGCAGCGAACGGAGGAGGGGTCCTATCTACAATGAGCAGTTCTTC. The full variable domain, its missing parts supplied by reference TRBV5-8 and TRBJ2-1, is EAGVTQSPTHLIKTRGQQATLRCSPISGHTSVYWYQQALGLGLQFLLWYDEGEERNRGNFPPRFSGRQFPNYSSELNVNALELEDSALYLCASSERRRGPIYNEQFFGPGTRLTVL.

The chain employs TRBV15 and TRBJ2-4; no clear D. V dropped 0 bases and J dropped 7 bases, with 13 bases sitting between them. CDR1 LNHNV and CDR2 YYDKDF come from the germline V gene (reference sequence). The CDR3 covers 15 residues. CDR3 bases: TGTGCCACCAGCAGAGAGTCAAGGGCCGGTAACATTCAGTACTTC. Its translation: CATSRESRAGNIQYF.

This clonotype was observed a few times. The chain couples TRBV11-3 to TRBJ2-7; TRBD2 agrees at 13 bases. Germline lookup yields CDR1 SGHNT and CDR2 YENEEA. The V and J ends lost 1 base and 2 bases, in that order; junction bases with no gene match: 2. The CDR3 totals 16 residues. The CDR3 here is CASSLGGTSGTYEQYF. The CDR3 nucleotides are TGTGCCAGCAGCTTAGGGGGGACTAGCGGGACCTACGAGCAGTACTTC.

There are a few counts of this clonotype. V and J are TRBV6-6 and TRBJ2-7; D gene ambiguous. With 0 bases removed from V and 5 bases from J, the gap between germline ends came to 17 bases. Looked up from germline, CDR1 is MNHNY and CDR2 is SVGAGI (reference sequence). This CDR3 region has 16 residues. CDR3 DNA sequence: TGTGCCAGCAGTTACTCCAAGGCAGGCCCTAAGAACGAGCAGTACTTC. Its protein is CASSYSKAGPKNEQYF.

There are a few counts of this clonotype. This chain links TRBV19 with TRBJ1-1, with D hard to call. Per the germline V gene, CDR1 is LNHDA and CDR2 is SQIVND (reference sequence). Trimming removed 10 bases from V and 3 bases from J, with 15 bases in between. There are 13 residues in the CDR3. CDR3 DNA sequence: TGTGCCACCATCTCCTGGACGCACACTGAAGCTTTCTTT. Translation gives CATISWTHTEAFF.

This clonotype was picked up many times. This chain uses TRBV7-3 with TRBJ2-3, with 9 bases fitting TRBD2. Trimming removed 0 bases from V and 6 bases from J; junction bases left unmatched: 7. Germline CDR1 and CDR2: SGHTA and FQGTGA. The CDR3 loop spans 16 amino acids. For the CDR3, the DNA is TGTGCCAGCAGCTTAACGCGGCGGGGGGGTATGGATACGCAGTATTTT. It translates to CASSLTRRGGMDTQYF.

This clonotype was recorded only once. The rearrangement uses TRBV5-1 and TRBJ2-1; TRBD1 might be the D (5 bases). The CDR3 is made up of 19 amino acids. Germline V gene data show CDR1 as SGHRS and CDR2 as YFSETQ. V dropped 0 bases and J dropped 0 bases, with 19 bases sitting between them. The DNA of the CDR3 is TGCGCCAGCAGCTTGGGGGGCGTTTCTGGAACAGGCTCCTACAATGAGCAGTTCTTC. Its protein product is CASSLGGVSGTGSYNEQFF. The variable domain in full, completed from reference TRBV5-1 and TRBJ2-1, reads KAGVTQTPRYLIKTRGQQVTLSCSPISGHRSVSWYQQTPGQGLQFLFEYFSETQRNKGNFPGRFSGRQFSNSRSEMNVSTLELGDSALYLCASSLGGVSGTGSYNEQFFGPGTRLTVL.

The DNA of the CDR3 is TGTGCCAGCAGTTATCTCTTTCAACAGGGGGCCACAGATACGCAGTATTTT. Its translation is CASSYLFQQGATDTQYF. The rearrangement uses TRBV12-3 or TRBV12-4 and TRBJ2-3; 9 bases align to TRBD1. V gave up 4 bases and J gave up 2 bases; unmatched junction bases: 10. The CDR3 totals 17 residues.